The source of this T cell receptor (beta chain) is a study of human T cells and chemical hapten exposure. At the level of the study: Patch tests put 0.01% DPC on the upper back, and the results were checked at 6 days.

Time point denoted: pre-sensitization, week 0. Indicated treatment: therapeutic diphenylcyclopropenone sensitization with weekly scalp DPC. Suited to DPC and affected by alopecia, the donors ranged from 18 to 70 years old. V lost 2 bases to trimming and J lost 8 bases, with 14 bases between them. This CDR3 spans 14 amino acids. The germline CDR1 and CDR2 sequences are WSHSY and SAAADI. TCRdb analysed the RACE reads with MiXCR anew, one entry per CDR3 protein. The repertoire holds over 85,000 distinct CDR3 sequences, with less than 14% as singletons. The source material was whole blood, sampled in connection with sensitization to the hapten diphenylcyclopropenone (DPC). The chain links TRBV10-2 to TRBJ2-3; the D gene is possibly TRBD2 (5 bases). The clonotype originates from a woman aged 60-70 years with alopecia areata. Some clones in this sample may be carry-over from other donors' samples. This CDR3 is CASSERSIGGTQYF. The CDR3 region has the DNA TGCGCCAGCAGTGAGCGTTCCATAGGAGGTACGCAGTATTTT.